This T cell receptor beta chain was sequenced for a study of blood T cell repertoires in COVID-19. Study-wide background: Acute and convalescent COVID-19 specimens originated in the United States, Italy and Spain. Sample material is recorded as cDNA or gDNA derived from T cells, B-cell-depleted T cells, or PBMCs.

From germline, CDR1 is MDHEN and CDR2 SYDVKM. V lost 4 bases and J lost 7, with 7 bases in between. The CDR3 extends over 11 amino acids. A Seattle source enrolled patients during active infection and followed them longitudinally. Sequenced by immunoSEQ multiplex PCR; TCRdb stores in-frame clones only, minus some. The table records nearly 350,000 clones, about 90% of them present only once. This chain connects TRBV28 to TRBJ1-1, with D unresolved. The source is a woman aged 70-85 years with COVID-19, enrolled during active disease. The sequencing input was peripheral blood. The CDR3 nucleotides are TGTGCCAGCAGTTCCAGAAATGAAGCTTTCTTT. It is translated as CASSSRNEAFF.